The rows below give T cell receptor beta chains drawn from one sample of a study of regulatory T cells in long-lasting Graves disease. TCRdb re-analysed the multiplex PCR reads in MiXCR, keeping a single row per CDR3 protein. There are approximately 390,000 distinct CDR3 sequences in the sample; about 16% occur only once, and around 20% lies in the top ten. The sample was also linked to a second study, of T cells in Graves' hyperthyroidism and ophthalmopathy.

Sequencing used peripheral blood mononuclear cells (PBMCs), obtained at new diagnosis, from a patient treated with antithyroid drugs. The receptors derive from a young woman with Graves disease. Both conserved end residues are part of each CDR3. Each record gives: J gene, D gene, clone size, V gene, CDR3 protein, CDR3 DNA. A D gene is named only where the DNA matches it firmly. Size tells how often a clone was seen (once, few, many) or the class of an expanded clone, and some rows leave it out.

TRBJ2-3	.	few	TRBV28	CASSSPWGGTDTQYF	TGTGCCAGCAGTTCCCCCTGGGGGGGCACAGATACGCAGTATTTT
TRBJ2-1	TRBD2	once	TRBV7-2	CASSLIGLAGNTYNEQFF	TGTGCCAGCAGCTTAATAGGACTAGCGGGGAACACCTACAATGAGCAGTTCTTC
TRBJ1-5	.	many	TRBV5-1	CASSENVGQGPQHF	TGCGCCAGCAGCGAAAATGTGGGGCAAGGGCCCCAGCATTTT
TRBJ2-3	.	.	TRBV19	CASSAGARNTDTQYF	TGTGCCAGTAGTGCCGGTGCCCGTAACACAGATACGCAGTATTTT
TRBJ2-3	.	few	TRBV2	CASSPLGLFTDTQYF	TGTGCCAGCAGCCCATTAGGACTCTTCACAGATACGCAGTATTTT
TRBJ1-6	.	many	TRBV3-1	CASSQAQSSPLHF	TGTGCCAGCAGCCAAGCCCAGTCTTCACCCCTCCACTTT
TRBJ2-1	TRBD2	many	TRBV20-1	CSARAPSGRMDEQFF	TGCAGTGCTAGGGCTCCTAGCGGGAGGATGGATGAGCAGTTCTTC
TRBJ2-3	TRBD2	few	TRBV20-1	CSAVGGADTQYF	TGCAGTGCAGTCGGGGGGGCGGATACGCAGTATTTT
TRBJ2-1	.	few	TRBV5-6	CASSLIGNAEQFF	TGTGCCAGCAGCTTGATCGGCAATGCTGAGCAGTTCTTC
TRBJ1-1	.	many	TRBV5-1	CASSVGQLNTEAFF	TGCGCCAGCAGCGTAGGACAGTTGAACACTGAAGCTTTCTTT
TRBJ2-3	.	many	TRBV7-3	CASSREGATQYF	TGTGCCAGCAGCCGAGAGGGCGCTACGCAGTATTTT
TRBJ2-5	.	many	TRBV9	CASSVGGQEETQYF	TGTGCCAGCAGCGTAGGAGGGCAGGAAGAGACCCAGTACTTC
TRBJ2-1	.	few	TRBV6-1	CASRKGGGQHNEQFF	TGTGCCAGCAGGAAGGGGGGGGGGCAACACAATGAGCAGTTCTTC
TRBJ1-1	TRBD1	.	TRBV29-1	CSVAAGGMTEAFF	TGCAGCGTTGCCGCAGGGGGCATGACTGAAGCTTTCTTT
TRBJ2-5	TRBD2	many	TRBV7-3	CASSTTSGSKTQYF	TGTGCCAGCAGCACGACTAGCGGGAGTAAGACCCAGTACTTC
TRBJ1-1	.	many	TRBV27	CASSSTLNLKSTTEAFF	TGTGCCAGCAGTTCGACTCTTAATTTAAAGTCGACCACTGAAGCTTTCTTT
TRBJ2-1	TRBD2	.	TRBV19	CASRGLAEYNEQFF	TGTGCCAGTAGGGGACTAGCGGAATACAATGAGCAGTTCTTC
TRBJ2-7	TRBD1	many	TRBV6-1	CASSEAGTGIYEQYF	TGTGCCAGCAGTGAAGCCGGGACAGGGATCTACGAGCAGTACTTC
TRBJ2-7	.	many	TRBV7-2	CASSLKNRGIEQYF	TGTGCCAGCAGCTTAAAAAATCGGGGGATCGAGCAGTACTTC
TRBJ2-1	.	.	TRBV6-1	CASSGSGGGYNEQFF	TGTGCCAGCAGTGGTAGCGGAGGGGGATACAATGAGCAGTTCTTC
TRBJ2-7	.	many	TRBV28	CASKGAGYKGGTYEQYF	TGTGCCAGCAAGGGGGCAGGTTACAAAGGGGGGACCTACGAGCAGTACTTC
TRBJ2-3	.	many	TRBV27	CASNRLPLTDTQYF	TGTGCCAGCAATAGACTTCCGCTCACAGATACGCAGTATTTT
TRBJ2-5	TRBD2	.	TRBV5-1	CASSSSFAGGETQYF	TGCGCCAGCAGCTCCTCCTTCGCGGGGGGGGAGACCCAGTACTTC
TRBJ1-1	.	once	TRBV4-3	CASSQGHSGFAFF	TGCGCCAGCAGCCAAGGTCACAGCGGATTCGCTTTCTTT
TRBJ2-1	TRBD2	few	TRBV6-2/TRBV6-3	CASSSYSGRAENEQFF	TGTGCCAGCAGTTCATATAGCGGGAGGGCAGAAAATGAGCAGTTCTTC
TRBJ2-1	TRBD2	few	TRBV10-3	CAISWGLAGAGDEQFF	TGTGCCATCAGTTGGGGACTAGCGGGAGCAGGGGATGAGCAGTTCTTC
TRBJ1-3	.	few	TRBV6-2/TRBV6-3	CASSSRFRSGNTIYF	TGTGCCAGCAGCTCCAGGTTCCGCTCTGGAAACACCATATATTTT
TRBJ2-1	.	few	TRBV19	CASSIGEGNEQFF	TGTGCCAGTAGTATCGGGGAAGGAAATGAGCAGTTCTTC
TRBJ2-7	.	many	TRBV6-1	CASSVTGYEQYF	TGTGCCAGCAGTGTGACAGGTTACGAGCAGTACTTC
TRBJ1-1	.	many	TRBV5-6	CASSSLQVMNTEAFF	TGTGCCAGCAGCTCACTACAGGTTATGAACACTGAAGCTTTCTTT
TRBJ1-1	.	many	TRBV18	CASSSTDNTEAFF	TGTGCCAGCTCATCAACAGATAACACTGAAGCTTTCTTT
TRBJ2-2	TRBD1	many	TRBV20-1	CSAREPGTGLSGELFF	TGCAGTGCTAGAGAGCCCGGGACAGGGTTATCCGGGGAGCTGTTTTTT
TRBJ1-1	.	.	TRBV20-1	CSAFPDGLNTEAFF	TGCAGTGCTTTTCCCGACGGGTTGAACACTGAAGCTTTCTTT
TRBJ1-1	.	.	TRBV9	CASSATGTTEAFF	TGTGCCAGCAGCGCCACAGGGACCACTGAAGCTTTCTTT
TRBJ1-2	.	.	TRBV6-2/TRBV6-3	CASSYSYRARGYTF	TGTGCCAGCAGTTACTCGTACAGGGCCAGGGGCTACACCTTC
TRBJ2-7	TRBD1	.	TRBV10-3	CAIRRTGGSDEQYF	TGTGCCATCAGGCGGACAGGGGGTTCCGACGAGCAGTACTTC
TRBJ2-5	.	many	TRBV3-1	CASSHSRGGETQYF	TGTGCCAGCAGCCATTCACGGGGAGGAGAGACCCAGTACTTC
TRBJ1-2	TRBD1	few	TRBV5-4	CASSVDRKGGYTF	TGTGCCAGCAGCGTGGACAGGAAGGGGGGCTACACCTTC
TRBJ2-4	TRBD1	once	TRBV19	CASSSTGQGYIQYF	TGTGCCAGTAGTTCGACGGGACAGGGGTACATTCAGTACTTC
TRBJ1-1	.	many	TRBV12-3/TRBV12-4	CASSPAREAFF	TGTGCCAGCAGCCCAGCGCGGGAAGCTTTCTTT
TRBJ2-6	TRBD1	many	TRBV7-8	CASSLVRRRGRGYNVLTF	TGTGCCAGCAGCTTAGTCCGGCGAAGGGGGCGCGGTTACAACGTCCTGACTTTC
TRBJ2-3	.	.	TRBV4-1	CASSRLVMTSTDTQYF	TGCGCCAGCAGCCGACTGGTCATGACTAGCACAGATACGCAGTATTTT
TRBJ2-3	.	many	TRBV20-1	CSASGGRSTDTQYF	TGCAGTGCTAGTGGGGGGAGATCCACAGATACGCAGTATTTT
TRBJ1-2	.	few	TRBV6-1	CASSEADSWGFYGYTF	TGTGCCAGCAGTGAAGCGGACAGTTGGGGGTTCTATGGCTACACCTTC
TRBJ2-3	.	many	TRBV20-1	CSARPPGHGTDTQYF	TGCAGTGCTAGGCCCCCGGGACATGGCACAGATACGCAGTATTTT
TRBJ1-4	.	few	TRBV6-2/TRBV6-3	CASSYSSVTEKLFF	TGTGCCAGCAGTTACTCGTCCGTCACTGAAAAACTGTTTTTT
TRBJ1-2	TRBD1	.	TRBV6-1	CVSTRDRTDGYTF	TGTGTCAGCACCCGGGACAGGACAGATGGCTACACCTTC
TRBJ2-3	.	many	TRBV5-1	CASSSFSGTDTQYF	TGCGCCAGCAGCTCCTTTTCAGGGACAGATACGCAGTATTTT
TRBJ2-3	TRBD1	.	TRBV13	CASSPAWGTGDTDTQYF	TGTGCCAGCAGCCCTGCCTGGGGGACAGGAGACACAGATACGCAGTATTTT
TRBJ2-7	.	.	TRBV6-9	CASSYGDTYEQYF	TGTGCCAGCAGTTATGGGGACACCTACGAGCAGTACTTC
TRBJ1-2	.	few	TRBV20-1	CSARDMRTATLLNYGYTF	TGCAGTGCTAGAGATATGCGGACAGCAACCCTTCTTAACTATGGCTACACCTTC
TRBJ2-4	.	many	TRBV30	CAWGEARDIQYF	TGTGCCTGGGGCGAGGCGAGGGACATTCAGTACTTC
TRBJ2-2	.	many	TRBV2	CASRQKANTGELFF	TGTGCCAGCAGACAGAAAGCGAACACCGGGGAGCTGTTTTTT
TRBJ2-3	TRBD2	many	TRBV9	CASSVVGGTDTQYF	TGTGCCAGCAGCGTAGTGGGAGGGACAGATACGCAGTATTTT
TRBJ2-1	.	many	TRBV11-3	CASSLDGTDNEQFF	TGTGCCAGCAGCTTAGATGGGACCGACAATGAGCAGTTCTTC
TRBJ2-1	TRBD2	many	TRBV10-1	CASGLGDNEQFF	TGCGCCAGCGGACTAGGAGACAATGAGCAGTTCTTC
TRBJ2-7	TRBD2	.	TRBV9	CASSVELAGAPYEQYF	TGTGCCAGCAGCGTAGAACTAGCGGGAGCTCCCTACGAGCAGTACTTC
TRBJ1-1	.	.	TRBV19	CASSAPRVKNTEAFF	TGTGCCAGTAGCGCCCCCAGGGTTAAGAACACTGAAGCTTTCTTT
TRBJ2-3	.	many	TRBV6-5	CASSYSPGTDTQYF	TGTGCCAGCAGTTACTCGCCGGGCACAGATACGCAGTATTTT
TRBJ1-3	TRBD1	.	TRBV6-1	CASSQTGTGMGNTIYF	TGTGCCAGCAGTCAGACTGGGACAGGGATGGGGAACACCATATATTTT